This T cell receptor (beta chain) was profiled in a study of T cells in Graves' hyperthyroidism and ophthalmopathy. On the study more broadly: Peripheral blood sampling occurred at initial diagnosis, before any treatment.

In the case of this clonotype: As yet, its antigen is unknown.

RNA transcripts gave rise to amplified TCR beta CDR3 regions. The TCR CDR3 was amplified in a first-round RT-PCR using the HTBI primer set. Via MiXCR, TCRdb re-called the multiplex PCR reads, giving one row per CDR3 protein. The profile shows a few hundred thousand distinct CDR3 sequences, approximately 20% of them singletons. Germline CDR1 reads SGDLS; CDR2 reads YYNGEE. The CDR3 sequence is 17 residues long. V shed 4 bases and J 2 bases; nucleotides not matched to a gene: 12. General study findings and limits: The blood repertoire included most of the expanded thyroid clonotypes above 0.001.

The sample taken for sequencing was blood. This chain joins TRBV9 and TRBJ2-3, with 8 bases that match TRBD1. The clonotype originates from a man in his forties with Graves' hyperthyroidism. In DNA form, the CDR3 reads TGTGCCAGCAGCCGTCCAACCGGGACAGGAGACACAGATACGCAGTATTTT. This translates into CASSRPTGTGDTDTQYF.